One and the same sample provided the 5 T cell receptor beta chains below, sequenced in a study of graft-versus-host responses after intestinal transplantation. Here immunoSEQ multiplex PCR was the method, and the copy in TCRdb shows in-frame clones only, minus some. The sample includes about 130,000 clones, approximately 92% seen only once; the top ten take roughly 0.17%. These receptors are not linked to any known antigen. Specimen: unstimulated CD4+ T cells sorted from spleen or lymph node cells, collected before intestinal transplant. The receptor source for this set is a human donor who received an intestinal transplant.

The J gene is TRBJ2-7, the V gene TRBV18; D gene unclear. The CDR3 is made up of 14 amino acids. V was cut by 1 base and J by 2 bases, with 9 bases left in between. The germline V gene encodes CDR1 KGHSH and CDR2 LQKENI. The CDR3 region is CASSPRSETYEQYF. The CDR3 DNA is TGTGCCAGCTCACCACGATCTGAGACCTACGAGCAGTACTTC.

This chain uses TRBV4-1 with TRBJ2-2, with 9 positions matching TRBD2. Germline CDR1 MGHRA, CDR2 YSYEKL. V lost 1 base, J lost 4 bases, and 10 bases stayed unmatched. This CDR3 contains 18 residues. In DNA form, the CDR3 reads TGCGCCAGCAGCCAAGTTGGAAGCGGGGGGACTGTCACCGGGGAGCTGTTTTTT. Its translation is CASSQVGSGGTVTGELFF.

The chain recombines TRBV18 with TRBJ1-2, with D maybe TRBD1 (5 bases). Trimming pared 4 bases from V and 6 bases from J, leaving 12 bases between. From germline, CDR1 is KGHSH and CDR2 LQKENI. The CDR3 has 13 amino acids. The CDR3 DNA sequence: TGTGCCAGCTCACACCAGGGAGAAAATGGCTACACCTTC. Amino acids: CASSHQGENGYTF. The full variable domain, its missing parts supplied by reference TRBV18 and TRBJ1-2, is NAGVMQNPRHLVRRRGQEARLRCSPMKGHSHVYWYRQLPEEGLKFMVYLQKENIIDESGMPKERFSAEFPKEGPSILRIQQVVRGDSAAYFCASSHQGENGYTFGSGTRLTVV.

The chain links TRBV7-9 to TRBJ1-3, with a tentative D call TRBD1 (6 bases). The CDR3 contains 16 residues. In germline, CDR1 is SEHNR, CDR2 FQNEAQ (reference sequence). V shed 2 bases and J shed 0 bases, with 11 bases lying between them. The CDR3 sequence: CASSLQGTNSGNTIYF. In DNA, the CDR3 is TGTGCCAGCAGCTTACAGGGGACTAACTCTGGAAACACCATATATTTT.

The chain joins TRBV5-1 to TRBJ2-5, with 7 nucleotides matching TRBD2. CDR1 SGHRS and CDR2 YFSETQ come from the germline V gene. The junction had 9 bases not matched to a gene; V was cut back by 4 bases and J by 0 bases. The CDR3 length is 16 residues. The CDR3 reads CASSPRGSGYQETQYF. For the CDR3, the DNA is TGCGCCAGCAGCCCGCGGGGTAGCGGGTACCAAGAGACCCAGTACTTC.